This TCR beta chain was documented in a study of OX40 agonist ivuxolimab in advanced cancers. Produced via immunoSEQ multiplex PCR; TCRdb's table is partial and in-frame only. The top ten hold less than 0.3% of the sample, which has almost 70,000 clones, approximately 89% seen once. This sequence originates from an adult with an advanced solid tumor such as melanoma, head and neck, liver or kidney cancer. The sample here was CD4+ or CD8+ T cells sorted from blood, taken in a trial of the OX40 agonist ivuxolimab.

The CDR3 bases are TGCAGCGTTCGTTCAGCCGAATATGGCTACACCTTC. Translation: CSVRSAEYGYTF. The rearrangement uses TRBV29-1 and TRBJ1-2, with D unresolved. V gave up 5 bases and J gave up 5 bases, with 12 bases separating them. This CDR3 is built from 12 residues. The germline V gene encodes CDR1 SQVTM and CDR2 ANQGSEA.